A selection of T cell receptor beta chains follows, all from one sample in a study of cytomegalovirus exposure and HLA in healthy donors. The method was immunoSEQ multiplex PCR; TCRdb's version includes in-frame clones alone and lacks a portion of them. The sample has around 150,000 clones, roughly 83% seen once. Sequencing was done on a sample of PBMCs. The receptors originated from a human donor in good health. Each CDR3 is given with its conserved first and last residue. The order of the fields is V gene, clone size, J gene, CDR3 protein. Clone size is stated in some rows and not others, as once, few, many or a class when expanded.

V gene: TRBV28; clone size: NA; J gene: TRBJ1-4; CDR3 protein: CASSPPGQGDEKLFF
V gene: TRBV5-1; clone size: once; J gene: TRBJ2-3; CDR3 protein: CASSLNPTVGGTDTQYF
V gene: TRBV27; clone size: NA; J gene: TRBJ1-2; CDR3 protein: CASSLEGANGYTF
V gene: TRBV28; clone size: NA; J gene: TRBJ1-5; CDR3 protein: CASRRTWAGMGSNQPQHF
V gene: TRBV5-1; clone size: few; J gene: TRBJ2-7; CDR3 protein: CASSLVVDSYEQYF
V gene: TRBV6-5; clone size: few; J gene: TRBJ1-5; CDR3 protein: CASRNRGNQPQHF
V gene: TRBV6-1; clone size: NA; J gene: TRBJ2-1; CDR3 protein: CASSGPSGGASYNEQFF
V gene: TRBV10-1; clone size: NA; J gene: TRBJ1-1; CDR3 protein: CASRVDSGRNTEAFF
V gene: TRBV30; clone size: NA; J gene: TRBJ2-1; CDR3 protein: CAWSGSSNEQFF
V gene: TRBV7-6; clone size: once; J gene: TRBJ1-4; CDR3 protein: CASSRGEATNEKLFF
V gene: TRBV19; clone size: few; J gene: TRBJ1-1; CDR3 protein: CASSTRTGVASTEAFF
V gene: TRBV15; clone size: NA; J gene: TRBJ2-1; CDR3 protein: CATSRDQASGGKEQFF
V gene: TRBV19; clone size: NA; J gene: TRBJ1-2; CDR3 protein: CASSTTGVSYGYTF
V gene: TRBV11-2; clone size: NA; J gene: TRBJ2-3; CDR3 protein: CASSIYEATDTQYF
V gene: TRBV4-2; clone size: NA; J gene: TRBJ2-5; CDR3 protein: CASSQDAGLETQYF
V gene: TRBV7-2; clone size: NA; J gene: TRBJ2-3; CDR3 protein: CASSLARGAGVGTDTQYF
V gene: TRBV19; clone size: few; J gene: TRBJ1-5; CDR3 protein: CASSIALLSNQPQHF
V gene: TRBV28; clone size: NA; J gene: TRBJ2-5; CDR3 protein: CASSSPTGGFGETQYF
V gene: TRBV10-1; clone size: NA; J gene: TRBJ2-7; CDR3 protein: CASSPGSGGGSYEQYF
V gene: TRBV5-1; clone size: NA; J gene: TRBJ2-3; CDR3 protein: CASSWTGGEEDTQYF
V gene: TRBV6-5; clone size: NA; J gene: TRBJ2-5; CDR3 protein: CASSYEGGGTAETQYF
V gene: TRBV28; clone size: few; J gene: TRBJ2-7; CDR3 protein: CASSFEREVSYEQYF
V gene: TRBV6-1; clone size: NA; J gene: TRBJ1-5; CDR3 protein: CASSETGGAQPQHF
V gene: TRBV5-1; clone size: NA; J gene: TRBJ2-6; CDR3 protein: CASFGTEELSGANVLTF
V gene: TRBV5-1; clone size: few; J gene: TRBJ2-5; CDR3 protein: CASFQRGETQYF
V gene: TRBV5-1; clone size: NA; J gene: TRBJ2-1; CDR3 protein: CASSLSPPTSAMDNEQFF
V gene: TRBV27; clone size: NA; J gene: TRBJ2-5; CDR3 protein: CANPNSSLWTGNGLEETQYF
V gene: TRBV9; clone size: NA; J gene: TRBJ2-5; CDR3 protein: CASSARQGPWETQYF
V gene: TRBV4-2; clone size: NA; J gene: TRBJ1-1; CDR3 protein: CASSQEGQGPEAFF
V gene: TRBV5-1; clone size: NA; J gene: TRBJ2-7; CDR3 protein: CASTIETGLEQYF
V gene: TRBV7-6; clone size: NA; J gene: TRBJ2-2; CDR3 protein: CASSPRDRAYGTGELFF
V gene: TRBV29-1; clone size: NA; J gene: TRBJ1-2; CDR3 protein: CSVEDFGRGSGYPF
V gene: TRBV15; clone size: NA; J gene: TRBJ2-1; CDR3 protein: CATKSGLAGGQQFF
V gene: TRBV4-2; clone size: NA; J gene: TRBJ2-5; CDR3 protein: CASSQVHIVGTSSFGETQYF
V gene: TRBV5-1; clone size: NA; J gene: TRBJ1-1; CDR3 protein: CASARDRDTEAFF
V gene: TRBV28; clone size: few; J gene: TRBJ1-2; CDR3 protein: CASSLFSDRLGNYGYTF
V gene: TRBV9; clone size: NA; J gene: TRBJ2-1; CDR3 protein: CASSALPGQGMGEQFF
V gene: TRBV2; clone size: once; J gene: TRBJ2-7; CDR3 protein: CASSQGQSYEQYF
V gene: TRBV27; clone size: NA; J gene: TRBJ1-1; CDR3 protein: CASSLSWVEGASTEAFF
V gene: TRBV14; clone size: NA; J gene: TRBJ2-2; CDR3 protein: CASSQAGATGELFF
V gene: TRBV6-5; clone size: NA; J gene: TRBJ1-2; CDR3 protein: CASRTPGHSYGYTF
V gene: TRBV28; clone size: NA; J gene: TRBJ2-4; CDR3 protein: CASSPGRGIQYF